This TCR beta chain was recovered during a study of post-analysis software for immune sequencing data. Study-level findings and limits: TRBV segments more frequent in patients than in controls numbered a few and included TRBV5-6, TRBV5-1 and TRBV20-1. Analysis by F measure revealed that same-batch samples clustered strongly together.

The ends lost 4 bases at V and 13 bases at J; junction bases unmatched: 13. Per the germline V gene, CDR1 is MGHRA and CDR2 is YSYEKL. The CDR3 extends over 15 amino acids. Researchers reported that TCR beta cDNA libraries carried unique molecular identifiers. Each sample of about 0.95 to 10 million input T cells yielded around 500,000 cDNA molecules, so each molecule approximated one T cell. One entry per CDR3 protein, called by TCRdb with MiXCR from the PCR reads. The sample has around 770,000 distinct CDR3 sequences, 46% seen once. On this clonotype itself: What it binds is not known.

The chain links TRBV4-1 to TRBJ2-1; 10 bases align to TRBD1. The receptor was isolated from a girl aged 5 to 17 with multiple sclerosis. What was sequenced was blood. As DNA, the CDR3 is TGCGCCAGCAGCCCGGCGGGACAGGGGCAAGAGACCCAGTTCTTC. Translating it yields CASSPAGQGQETQFF.